This entry describes one T cell receptor beta chain. The antigen remains undetermined. Samples: about 28 days before transplant, then days 30, 100 and 180 after. This sample was included in a study of T cell clonotyping in hematopoietic cell transplantation. General observations from the study: Cells were unsorted, so CD4 and CD8 contributions were not separated.

Unmatched junction bases numbered 4, after V lost 3 bases and J lost 4 bases. This CDR3 is 16 amino acids long. Germline V gene lookup returns CDR1 SGHAT and CDR2 FQNNGV. Sequenced by immunoSEQ multiplex PCR; TCRdb stores in-frame clones only, minus some. The sample consists of fewer than 15,000 clones, roughly 92% of them appearing once. V is TRBV11-2 and J is TRBJ2-5; TRBD2 aligns across 14 bases. This receptor was obtained from a female patient aged 50-59 years who had an allogeneic stem cell transplant from an unrelated donor, so the T cells may come from the graft donor. Some clones in this sample may be carry-over from other donors' samples. The source was PBMCs, collected 100 days after allogeneic stem cell transplant. CDR3 DNA sequence: TGTGCCAGCAGCTTCGGGACTAGCGGGAGCCGAGAGACCCAGTACTTC. Translating gives CASSFGTSGSRETQYF.